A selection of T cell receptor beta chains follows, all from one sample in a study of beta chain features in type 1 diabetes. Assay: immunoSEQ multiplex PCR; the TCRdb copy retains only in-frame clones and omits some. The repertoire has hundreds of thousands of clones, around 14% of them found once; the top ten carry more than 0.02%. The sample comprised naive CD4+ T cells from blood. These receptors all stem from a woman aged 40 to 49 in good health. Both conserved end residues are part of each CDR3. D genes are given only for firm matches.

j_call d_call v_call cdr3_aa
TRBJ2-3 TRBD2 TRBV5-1 CASSPSGGTEDTQYF
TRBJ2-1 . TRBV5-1 CASSLAPGSNEQFF
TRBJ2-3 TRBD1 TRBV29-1 CSVEAPEPGQGFPDTQYF
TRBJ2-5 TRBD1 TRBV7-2 CASSQSTGGLETQYF
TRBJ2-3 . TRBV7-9 CASSLPGSGTQYF
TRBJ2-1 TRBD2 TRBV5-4 CASSRTSGGLNEQFF
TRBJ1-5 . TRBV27 CASRHHGGDQPQHF
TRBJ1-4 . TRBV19 CASGGTATNEKLFF
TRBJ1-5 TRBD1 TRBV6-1 CASSEAGTGNRPQHF
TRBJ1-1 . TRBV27 CASSLSGGATDMNTEAFF
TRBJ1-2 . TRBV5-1 CASSLSSAGVGYGYTF
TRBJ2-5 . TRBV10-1 CASSPALEGETQYF
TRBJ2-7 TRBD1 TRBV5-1 CASSSSGTGGAFGGHEQYF
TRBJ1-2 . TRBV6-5 CASSYTQGGYTF
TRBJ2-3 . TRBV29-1 CSVAVNTQYF
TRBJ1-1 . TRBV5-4 CASSQNFQDTEAFF
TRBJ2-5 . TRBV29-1 CSVVPIVEDQETQYF
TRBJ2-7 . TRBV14 CASSQGSYEQYF
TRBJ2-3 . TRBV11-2 CASSPSGRAQYF
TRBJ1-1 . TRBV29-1 CSVEGSGNTEAFF
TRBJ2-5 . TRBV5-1 CASSLAAGVGETQYF
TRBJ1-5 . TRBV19 CASSIEGDSNQPQHF
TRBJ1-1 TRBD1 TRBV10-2 CASSDFPGQGGTEAFF
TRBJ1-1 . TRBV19 CASSKSSTGNTEAFF
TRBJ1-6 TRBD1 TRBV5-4 CASSLGIRQGLGSPLHF
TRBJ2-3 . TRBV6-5 CASRWTAPSTDTQYF
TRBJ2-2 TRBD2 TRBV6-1 CASSGLAADTGELFF
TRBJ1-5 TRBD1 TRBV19 CASSPGGNRGGQPQHF
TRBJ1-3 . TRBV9 CASSVGELSGNTIYF